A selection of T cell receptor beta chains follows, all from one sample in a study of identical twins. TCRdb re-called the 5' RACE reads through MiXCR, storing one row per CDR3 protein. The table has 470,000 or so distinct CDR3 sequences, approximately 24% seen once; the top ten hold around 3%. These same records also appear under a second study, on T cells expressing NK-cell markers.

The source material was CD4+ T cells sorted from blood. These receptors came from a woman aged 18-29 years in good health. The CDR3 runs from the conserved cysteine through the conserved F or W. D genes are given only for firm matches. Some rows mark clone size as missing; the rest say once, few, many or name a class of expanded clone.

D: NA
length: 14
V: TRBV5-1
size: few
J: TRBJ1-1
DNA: TGCGCCAGCAGCCTAGGGTTCAGGGACACTGAAGCTTTCTTT
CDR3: CASSLGFRDTEAFF

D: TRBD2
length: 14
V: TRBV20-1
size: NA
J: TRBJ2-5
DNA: TGCAGTGCTAGAGATCCTAGCGGGGCGCAGACCCAGTACTTC
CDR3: CSARDPSGAQTQYF

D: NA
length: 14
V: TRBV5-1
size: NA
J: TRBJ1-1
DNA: TGCGCCAGCAGCTTGGACAGGGTGAGGACTGAAGCTTTCTTT
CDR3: CASSLDRVRTEAFF

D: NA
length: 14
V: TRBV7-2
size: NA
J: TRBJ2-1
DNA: TGTGCCAGCAGCCCTCCGGGACCTTACAATGAGCAGTTCTTC
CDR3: CASSPPGPYNEQFF

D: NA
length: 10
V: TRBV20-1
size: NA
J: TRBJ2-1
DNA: TGCAGTGCTCGAGGGGGTGAGCAGTTCTTC
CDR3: CSARGGEQFF

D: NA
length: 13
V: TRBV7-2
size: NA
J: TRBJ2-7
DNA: TGTGCCAGCAGCTTAAAGGGGACCTACGAGCAGTACTTC
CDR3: CASSLKGTYEQYF

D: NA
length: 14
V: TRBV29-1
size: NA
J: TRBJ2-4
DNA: TGCAGCGTTGATAAGGGCGGGGAAGGAAACATTCAGTACTTC
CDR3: CSVDKGGEGNIQYF

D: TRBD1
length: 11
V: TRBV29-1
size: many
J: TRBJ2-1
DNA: TGCAGCGTTGTAACCGGGACAGGCTTCATCTTC
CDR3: CSVVTGTGFIF

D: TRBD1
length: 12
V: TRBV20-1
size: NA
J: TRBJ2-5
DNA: TGCAGTGTAGACAGGGACCGGGAGACCCAGTACTTC
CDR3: CSVDRDRETQYF

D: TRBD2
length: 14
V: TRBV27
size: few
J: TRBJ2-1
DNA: TGTGCCACCCAGCGGGAGTTGGGCTACAATGAGCAGTTCTTC
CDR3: CATQRELGYNEQFF

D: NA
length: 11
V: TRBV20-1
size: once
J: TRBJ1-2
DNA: TGCAGTGCCAGCACAAGTAATGGCTACACCTTC
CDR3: CSASTSNGYTF

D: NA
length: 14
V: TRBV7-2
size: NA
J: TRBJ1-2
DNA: TGTGCCAGCAGCTTAAGGGATTTGGGGGATGGCTACACCTTC
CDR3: CASSLRDLGDGYTF

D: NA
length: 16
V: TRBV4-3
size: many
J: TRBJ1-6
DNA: TGCGCCAGCAGCCAAACCCTCTCAGTTATAGATTCACCCCTCCACTTT
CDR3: CASSQTLSVIDSPLHF

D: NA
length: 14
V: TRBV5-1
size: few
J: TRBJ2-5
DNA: TGCGCCAGCAGCTTCGCGACTAGAAAGGAGACCCAGTACTTC
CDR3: CASSFATRKETQYF

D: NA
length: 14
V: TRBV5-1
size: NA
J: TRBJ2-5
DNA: TGCGCCAGCAGCCCCTCGACTGGGGTGGAGACCCAGTACTTC
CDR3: CASSPSTGVETQYF

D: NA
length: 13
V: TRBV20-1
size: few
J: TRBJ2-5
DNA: TGCAGTGCTAGCGGGCAGACACAAGAGACCCAGTACTTC
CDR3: CSASGQTQETQYF

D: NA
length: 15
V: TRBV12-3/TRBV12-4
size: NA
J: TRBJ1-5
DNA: TGTGCCAGCAGTTTGTGGGGGGGTGGGGATCAGCCCCAGCATTTT
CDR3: CASSLWGGGDQPQHF

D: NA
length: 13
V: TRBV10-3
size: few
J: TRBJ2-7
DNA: TGTGCCATCAGTGACGGGCTTTTCTACGAGCAGTACTTC
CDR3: CAISDGLFYEQYF

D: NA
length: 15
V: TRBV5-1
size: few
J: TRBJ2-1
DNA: TGCGCCAGCAGCTCAGGACTAACCGGGTACAATGAGCAGTTCTTC
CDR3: CASSSGLTGYNEQFF

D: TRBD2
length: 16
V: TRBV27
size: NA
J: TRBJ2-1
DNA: TGTGCCAGCAGTACCTTTAGCGGGAGGGCCTTCCATGAGCAGTTCTTC
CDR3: CASSTFSGRAFHEQFF

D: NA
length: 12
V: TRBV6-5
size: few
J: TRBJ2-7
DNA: TGTGCCAGCAGCCCTTGGGCCGGCGAGCAGTACTTC
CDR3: CASSPWAGEQYF

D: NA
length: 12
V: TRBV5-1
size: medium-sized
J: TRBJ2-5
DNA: TGCGCCAGCAGCGGGCAGGGGGAGACCCAGTACTTC
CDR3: CASSGQGETQYF

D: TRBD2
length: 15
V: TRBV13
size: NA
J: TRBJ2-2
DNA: TGTGCCAGCGGGAGGGAGGGCCTTGACACCGGGGAGCTGTTTTTT
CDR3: CASGREGLDTGELFF

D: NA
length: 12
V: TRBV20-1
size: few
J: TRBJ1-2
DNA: TGCAGTGCCAACGACCGGGACTATGGCTACACCTTC
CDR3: CSANDRDYGYTF

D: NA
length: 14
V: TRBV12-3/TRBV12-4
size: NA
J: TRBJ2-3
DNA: TGTGCCAGCTCAGCCGGCGGGGGCACAGATACGCAGTATTTT
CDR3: CASSAGGGTDTQYF

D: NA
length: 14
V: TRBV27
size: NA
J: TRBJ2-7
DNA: TGTGCCAGCAGTTTAGTCCCTACCCACTACGAGCAGTACTTC
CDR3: CASSLVPTHYEQYF

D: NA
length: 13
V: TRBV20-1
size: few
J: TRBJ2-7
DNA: TGCAGTGCTAGAGTAGCAGGGATCTACGAGCAGTACTTC
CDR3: CSARVAGIYEQYF

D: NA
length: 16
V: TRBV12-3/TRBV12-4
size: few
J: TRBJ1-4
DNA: TGTGCCAGCAGTTTTATGGCTTCCCTAGGGGATGAAAAACTGTTTTTT
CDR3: CASSFMASLGDEKLFF

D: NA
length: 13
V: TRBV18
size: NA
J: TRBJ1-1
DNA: TGTGCCAGCTCAGGCAGGGCGGACACTGAAGCTTTCTTT
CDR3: CASSGRADTEAFF

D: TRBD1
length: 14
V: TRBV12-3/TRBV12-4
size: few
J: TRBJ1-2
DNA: TGTGCCAGCACCCGACAGGGTGAGGTATATGGCTACACCTTC
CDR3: CASTRQGEVYGYTF